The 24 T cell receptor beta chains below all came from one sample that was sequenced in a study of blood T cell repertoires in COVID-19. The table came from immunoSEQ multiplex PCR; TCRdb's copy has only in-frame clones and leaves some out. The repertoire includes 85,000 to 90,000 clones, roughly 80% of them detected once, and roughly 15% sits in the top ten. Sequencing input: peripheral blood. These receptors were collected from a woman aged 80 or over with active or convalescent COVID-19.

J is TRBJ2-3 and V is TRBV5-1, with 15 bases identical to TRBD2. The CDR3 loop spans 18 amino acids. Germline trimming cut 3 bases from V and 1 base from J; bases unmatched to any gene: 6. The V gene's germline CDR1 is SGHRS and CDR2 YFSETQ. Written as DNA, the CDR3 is TGCGCCAGCAGCTCCGGGACTAGCGGGGGGAGGGGCACAGATACGCAGTATTTT. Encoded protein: CASSSGTSGGRGTDTQYF.

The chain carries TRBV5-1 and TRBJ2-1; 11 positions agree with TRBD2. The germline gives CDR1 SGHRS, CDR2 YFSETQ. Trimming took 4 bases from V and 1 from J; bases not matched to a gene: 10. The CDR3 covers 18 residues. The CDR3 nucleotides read TGCGCCAGCAGCGGGATAGCGGGAGGGCCAGGGTCCTACAATGAGCAGTTCTTC. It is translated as CASSGIAGGPGSYNEQFF.

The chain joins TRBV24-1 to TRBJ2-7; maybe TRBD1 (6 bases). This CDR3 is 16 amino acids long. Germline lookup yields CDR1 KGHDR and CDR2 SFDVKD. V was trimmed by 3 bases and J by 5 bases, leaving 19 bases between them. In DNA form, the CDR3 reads TGTGCCACCAGTGATCCTCCGGACAGCCGGTCCGACGAGCAGTACTTC. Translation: CATSDPPDSRSDEQYF.

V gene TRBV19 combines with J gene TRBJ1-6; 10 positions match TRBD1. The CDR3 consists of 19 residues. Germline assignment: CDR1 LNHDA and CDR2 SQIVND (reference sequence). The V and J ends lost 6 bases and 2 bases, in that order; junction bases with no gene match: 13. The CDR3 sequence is CASSSYHPGQGTYNSPLHF. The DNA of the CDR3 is TGTGCCAGTAGCAGCTACCATCCGGGACAGGGGACCTATAATTCACCCCTCCACTTT.

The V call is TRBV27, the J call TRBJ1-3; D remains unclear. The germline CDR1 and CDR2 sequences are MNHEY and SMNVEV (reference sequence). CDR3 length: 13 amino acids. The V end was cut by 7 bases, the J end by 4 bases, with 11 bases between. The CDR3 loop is CASTSRSGNTIYF. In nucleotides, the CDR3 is TGTGCCAGCACTTCTCGGTCCGGAAACACCATATATTTT.

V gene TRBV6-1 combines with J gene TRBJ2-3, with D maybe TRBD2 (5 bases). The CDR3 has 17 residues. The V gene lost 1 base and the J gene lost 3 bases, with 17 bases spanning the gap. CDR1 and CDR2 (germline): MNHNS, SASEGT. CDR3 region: CASSEGLGRLLTDTQYF. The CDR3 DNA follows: TGTGCCAGCAGTGAAGGGCTGGGGAGACTTCTTACAGATACGCAGTATTTT.

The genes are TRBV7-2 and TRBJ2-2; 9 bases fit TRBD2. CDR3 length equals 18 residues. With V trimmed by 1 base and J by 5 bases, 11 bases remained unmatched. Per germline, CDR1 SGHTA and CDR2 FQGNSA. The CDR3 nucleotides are TGTGCCAGCAGCTTAGTTGCGGGAGGGAAGACCGGAACCGGGGAGCTGTTTTTT. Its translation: CASSLVAGGKTGTGELFF.

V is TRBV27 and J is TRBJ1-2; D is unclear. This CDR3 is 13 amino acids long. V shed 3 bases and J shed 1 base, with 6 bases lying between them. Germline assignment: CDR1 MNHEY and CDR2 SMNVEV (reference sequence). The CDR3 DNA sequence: TGTGCCAGCAGTTTCGGTTTTAACTATGGCTACACCTTC. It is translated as CASSFGFNYGYTF.

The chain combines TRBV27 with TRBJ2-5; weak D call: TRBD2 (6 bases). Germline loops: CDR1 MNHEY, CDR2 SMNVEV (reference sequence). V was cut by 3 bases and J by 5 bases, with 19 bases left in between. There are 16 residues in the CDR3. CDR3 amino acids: CASSFSGRGMGETQYF. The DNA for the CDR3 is TGTGCCAGCAGTTTTTCAGGGCGGGGTATGGGGGAGACCCAGTACTTC.

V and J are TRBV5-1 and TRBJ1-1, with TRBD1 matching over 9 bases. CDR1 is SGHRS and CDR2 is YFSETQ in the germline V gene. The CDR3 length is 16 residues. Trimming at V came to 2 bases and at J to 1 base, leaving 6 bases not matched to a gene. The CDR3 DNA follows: TGCGCCAGCAGCTTCGGGACAGGGCTCGGGAACACTGAAGCTTTCTTT. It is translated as CASSFGTGLGNTEAFF.

Here the CDR3 reads CASSWSDRGYEQYF. For the CDR3, the DNA is TGTGCCAGCAGTTGGTCGGACAGGGGATACGAGCAGTACTTC. This chain links TRBV6-2 or TRBV6-3 with TRBJ2-7, with 9 bases aligning to TRBD1. The CDR3 extends over 14 amino acids. With V trimmed by 4 bases and J by 4 bases, 5 bases remained unmatched. Germline lookup yields CDR1 MNHEY and CDR2 SVGEGT.

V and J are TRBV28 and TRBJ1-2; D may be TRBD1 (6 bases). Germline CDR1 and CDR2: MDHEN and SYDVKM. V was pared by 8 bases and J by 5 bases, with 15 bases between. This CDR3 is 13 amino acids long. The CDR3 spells CASASQGRYGYTF. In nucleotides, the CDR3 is TGTGCCAGCGCGTCACAGGGTCGGTATGGCTACACCTTC.

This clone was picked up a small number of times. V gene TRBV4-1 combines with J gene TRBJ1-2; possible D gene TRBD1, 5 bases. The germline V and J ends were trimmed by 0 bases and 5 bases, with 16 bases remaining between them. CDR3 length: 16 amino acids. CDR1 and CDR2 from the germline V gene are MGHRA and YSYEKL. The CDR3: CASSQDSSDAGYGYTF. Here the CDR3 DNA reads TGCGCCAGCAGCCAAGACTCCTCGGACGCAGGGTATGGCTACACCTTC.

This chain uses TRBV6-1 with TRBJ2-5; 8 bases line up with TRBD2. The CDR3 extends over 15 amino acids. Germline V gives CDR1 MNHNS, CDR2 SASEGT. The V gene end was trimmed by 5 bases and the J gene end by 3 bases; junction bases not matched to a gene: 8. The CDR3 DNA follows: TGTGCCAGCAGTCCTCGGGGAGCGGGGGAAGAGACCCAGTACTTC. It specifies CASSPRGAGEETQYF.

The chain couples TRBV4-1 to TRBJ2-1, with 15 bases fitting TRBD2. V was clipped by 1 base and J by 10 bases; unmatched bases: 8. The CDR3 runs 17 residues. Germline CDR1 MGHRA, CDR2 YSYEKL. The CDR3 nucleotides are TGCGCCAGCAGCCAAGCCCGGACTAGCGGGGGGGCCCAGGAGCAGTTCTTC. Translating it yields CASSQARTSGGAQEQFF.

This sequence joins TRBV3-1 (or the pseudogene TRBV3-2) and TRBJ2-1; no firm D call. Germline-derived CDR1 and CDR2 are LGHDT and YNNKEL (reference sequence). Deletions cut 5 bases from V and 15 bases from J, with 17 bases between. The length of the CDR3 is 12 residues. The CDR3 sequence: CASSCWPTPLFF. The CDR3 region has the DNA TGTGCCAGCAGCTGTTGGCCGACTCCGCTGTTCTTC.

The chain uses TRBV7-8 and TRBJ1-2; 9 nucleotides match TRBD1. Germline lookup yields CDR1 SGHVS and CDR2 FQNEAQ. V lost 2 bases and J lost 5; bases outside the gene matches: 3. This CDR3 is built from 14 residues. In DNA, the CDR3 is TGTGCCAGCAGCTTAAACAGGGGGCCGTATGGCTACACCTTC. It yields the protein CASSLNRGPYGYTF.

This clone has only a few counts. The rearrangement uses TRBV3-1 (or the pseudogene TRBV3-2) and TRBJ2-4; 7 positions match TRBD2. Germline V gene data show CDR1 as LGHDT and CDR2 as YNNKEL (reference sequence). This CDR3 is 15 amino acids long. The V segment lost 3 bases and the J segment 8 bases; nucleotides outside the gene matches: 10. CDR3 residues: CASSQGGTTHHIQYF. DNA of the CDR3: TGTGCCAGCAGCCAGGGGGGGACCACCCACCACATTCAGTACTTC.

DNA of the CDR3: TGTGCCAGCAGTGAATCCTCGGCGAGGGACTATGGCTACACCTTC. Amino acids: CASSESSARDYGYTF. The V and J genes are TRBV6-1 and TRBJ1-2, with unresolved D. Germline V gene sequence: CDR1 MNHNS, CDR2 SASEGT. This CDR3 contains 15 residues. Trimming took 2 bases from V and 3 from J, leaving 13 bases between them.

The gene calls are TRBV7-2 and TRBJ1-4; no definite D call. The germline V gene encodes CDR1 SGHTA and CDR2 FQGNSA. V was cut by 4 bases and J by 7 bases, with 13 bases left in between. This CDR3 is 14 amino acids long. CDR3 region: CASSSWGGGEKLFF. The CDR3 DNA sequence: TGTGCCAGCAGCTCCTGGGGAGGAGGTGAAAAACTGTTTTTT.

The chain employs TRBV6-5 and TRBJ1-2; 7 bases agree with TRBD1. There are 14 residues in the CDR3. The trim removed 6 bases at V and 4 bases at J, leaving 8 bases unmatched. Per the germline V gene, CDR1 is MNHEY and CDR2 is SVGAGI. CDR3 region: CASRRGQASYGYTF. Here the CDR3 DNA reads TGTGCCAGCAGAAGAGGACAGGCTAGCTATGGCTACACCTTC.

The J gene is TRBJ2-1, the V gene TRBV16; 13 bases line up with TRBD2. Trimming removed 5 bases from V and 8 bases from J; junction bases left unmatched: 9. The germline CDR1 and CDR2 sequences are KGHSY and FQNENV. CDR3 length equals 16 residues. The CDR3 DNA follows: TGTGCCAGCAGCAGACTAGCGGGGGGCCCCGGCGATGAGCAGTTCTTC. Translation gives CASSRLAGGPGDEQFF.

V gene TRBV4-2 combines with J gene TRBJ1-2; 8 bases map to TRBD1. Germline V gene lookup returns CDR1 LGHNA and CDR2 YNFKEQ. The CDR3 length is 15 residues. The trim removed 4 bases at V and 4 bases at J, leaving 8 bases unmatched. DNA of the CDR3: TGTGCCAGCAGCCCCAACAGGGGGGTGAGCTATGGCTACACCTTC. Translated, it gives CASSPNRGVSYGYTF.

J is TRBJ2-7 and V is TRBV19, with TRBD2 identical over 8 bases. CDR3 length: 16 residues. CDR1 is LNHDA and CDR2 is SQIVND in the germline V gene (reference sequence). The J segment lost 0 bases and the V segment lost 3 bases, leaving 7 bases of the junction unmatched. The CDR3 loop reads CASSITPGGFSYEQYF. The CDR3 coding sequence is TGTGCCAGTAGTATCACCCCGGGGGGGTTCTCCTACGAGCAGTACTTC.